This T cell receptor (beta chain) was identified during a study of blood T cells in healthy people across ages. Regarding the study as a whole: Lack of knowledge of donor CMV status possibly confounded expanded clonotype changes. Diversity of TCR beta correlated strongly with naive T cell percentage.

Note on this clonotype: Its antigen remains unknown.

Primers used in a second PCR of about 7 to 12 cycles were a sample-barcoded 5' primer and a J-beta primer mix. TCRdb re-derived calls from the 5' RACE reads in MiXCR, one entry per CDR3 protein. Counted here are approximately 290,000 distinct CDR3 sequences, roughly a quarter occurring once; the ten biggest clones make up 29%. Source material: blood. This receptor was taken from a woman aged 70-85 years in good health.

CDR3: CASSFTGTRNTGELFF. The CDR3 region has the DNA TGTGCCAGCAGTTTCACCGGGACAAGGAACACCGGGGAGCTGTTTTTT. The V gene is TRBV6-6, the J gene TRBJ2-2, with a tentative D call TRBD1 (6 bases). V lost 4 bases and J lost 1, with 13 bases in between. This CDR3 contains 16 residues. Germline CDR1 MNHNY, CDR2 SVGAGI (reference sequence).